This TCR beta chain came from a study of blood T cell repertoires in COVID-19 (dated by TCRdb to about 2020). Study-level background: Samples covering the acute and convalescent phases of COVID-19 were provided by collaborators in the United States, Italy and Spain. The repertoires were released in a freely available public database intended as a resource for research on the immune response to SARS-CoV-2. Samples were obtained from the ongoing ImmuneRACE study (first 160 participants) and from 1,254 subjects provided by 6 global collaborators. A de-identified subject ID, COVID-19 status, age in years and sex were almost always included in the sample metadata. Where available, HLA class I and class II types were obtained from metadata supplied by the sample provider rather than from assay-based typing. The material from the prospective study consisted of cDNA or gDNA derived from T cells, B-cell-depleted T cells, or PBMCs. Subjects who had been exposed to COVID-19, were actively infected with it, or had recovered from it provided the deeply sampled blood TCRbeta repertoires that made up the dataset. What the authors observed across the whole study: How much clinical and demographic metadata was included differed by source and by participant, and the metadata was provided uncurated.

Each collaborating institution followed its own protocols to collect whole blood in K2EDTA tubes. For TCRbeta analysis, collaborator samples were shipped as frozen whole blood, as isolated PBMCs, or as DNA extracted from either sample type. The CDR3 numbers 14 residues from cysteine through phenylalanine. Only CDR3 DNA remains: 42 bases, in frame from the first base. Germline trimming amounts to 5 bases on V and 3 bases on J, with 5 as the count of junction bases outside the gene matches. According to the germline V gene, CDR1 reads SGHNT and CDR2 reads YENEEA. The immunoSEQ Assay, a bias-controlled multiplex PCR, was used to amplify TCRbeta CDR3 regions from genomic DNA. In the original analysis: The number of nucleated cells in each sample was estimated from the amplification of reference gene primers within the assay. To quantify the absolute abundance of each unique TCRbeta CDR3 rearrangement, sequence reads were collapsed and filtered. Productive Simpson clonality was computed per sample as the square root of Simpson's diversity index over productive rearrangements. What TCRdb holds here is the immuneACCESS table cut down to in-frame rearrangements. Part of the clones is not present; checked against another copy, under half of the missing clones reflect an unresolved V gene, and the others are unexplained. The DNA gave D and trimming, while V, J and clone size come from that table. This sample lists about 280,000 clones; around nine tenths were detected once. The leading ten clones occupy approximately 9% of the sample.

Concerning this clone: Its antigen has not been determined. No much larger clone is present one base from it, and per-base qualities are unavailable.

The chain is made from TRBV11-3 and TRBJ2-7; the junction holds 9 bases that match TRBD2. The source of this sequence is a middle-aged man with active or convalescent COVID-19. Sequenced material: peripheral blood. The bases are TGTGCCAGCAGCCTTAGCGGGAGCAACTACGAGCAGTACTTC. This yields the protein CASSLSGSNYEQYF.